A single sample is the source of the 6 T cell receptor beta chains below, sequenced in a study of OX40 agonist ivuxolimab in advanced cancers. Libraries came from the immunoSEQ multiplex PCR assay. TCRdb obtained this table from immuneACCESS and retained in-frame rearrangements with V and J assigned. These tables miss some clones; where compared with another copy, unresolved V genes account for less than half of the shortfall, and the remainder is unexplained. Present in this sample are some 15,000 clones, about 83% of which were seen just once. The ten biggest clones cover roughly 12% of the sample. The sequencing here drew on CD4+ or CD8+ T cells sorted from blood, taken in a trial of the OX40 agonist ivuxolimab. These receptors originate from an adult with an advanced solid tumor such as melanoma, head and neck, liver or kidney cancer.

This chain uses TRBV7-9 with TRBJ2-6, with D possibly matching TRBD2 (5 bases). V shed 2 bases and J shed 0 bases, with 11 bases lying between them. In germline, CDR1 is SEHNR, CDR2 FQNEAQ (reference sequence). CDR3 size: 17 residues. CDR3 nucleotide sequence: TGTGCCAGCAGCTTATCTGGACTTCACTCTGGGGCCAACGTCCTGACTTTC. Its translation: CASSLSGLHSGANVLTF.

The V gene is TRBV2, the J gene TRBJ2-7; D unresolved. Germline CDR1 reads SNHLY; CDR2 reads FYNNEI. The CDR3 has 13 residues. V gave up 3 bases and J gave up 1 base, with 7 bases separating them. The CDR3 nucleotides read TGTGCCAGCAGTGACAGCCAGTCCTACGAGCAGTACTTC. This translates into CASSDSQSYEQYF.

The V call is TRBV7-6, the J call TRBJ1-3, with 9 nucleotides matching TRBD1. Germline CDR1 and CDR2: SGHVS and FNYEAQ. After removal of 5 bases from V and 8 bases from J, the junction contained 4 bases not matched to a gene. The CDR3 has 13 amino acids. The CDR3 loop is CASSPDRGYTIYF. The CDR3 DNA reads TGTGCCAGCAGCCCGGACAGGGGTTACACCATATATTTT. Using reference TRBV7-6 and TRBJ1-3 for the parts outside the CDR3, the full variable domain is GAGVSQSPRYKVTKRGQDVALRCDPISGHVSLYWYRQALGQGPEFLTYFNYEAQQDKSGLPNDRFSAERPEGSISTLTIQRTEQRDSAMYRCASSPDRGYTIYFGEGSWLTVV.

The rearrangement links TRBV7-2 to TRBJ2-2, with unresolved D. Trimming shortened V by 1 base and J by 9 bases, and 6 bases separated the two germline ends. CDR1 is SGHTA and CDR2 is FQGNSA in the germline V gene. CDR3 length: 12 amino acids. The CDR3 loop reads CASSLGSRELFF. CDR3 coding DNA: TGTGCCAGCAGCTTAGGGTCCCGGGAGCTGTTTTTT.

This sequence joins TRBV9 and TRBJ2-6; 7 bases are a match to TRBD1. CDR3 length: 18 residues. V trimming: 4 bases; J trimming: 0 bases; junction bases outside the gene matches: 10. Germline V gene data show CDR1 as SGDLS and CDR2 as YYNGEE. CDR3 bases: TGTGCCAGCAGCCATCCGACAGGGCCTTACTCTGGGGCCAACGTCCTGACTTTC. It yields the protein CASSHPTGPYSGANVLTF.

V and J are TRBV9 and TRBJ2-4; no clear D. Germline lookup yields CDR1 SGDLS and CDR2 YYNGEE. V shed 0 bases and J shed 1 base, with 5 bases lying between them. The CDR3 is 14 amino acids. The CDR3 DNA sequence: TGTGCCAGCAGCGTAGGAATTGCCAAAAACATTCAGTACTTC. Its translation: CASSVGIAKNIQYF.